Reported below is one TCR beta chain. This clonotype was seen ten or more times. Its antigen has not been determined. No qualities accompany the bases; no much larger clone lies one base away. Instrument used: Illumina HiSeq 2500. TCR beta libraries were prepared by quantitative 5'-RACE with molecular barcodes. From the authors' description of their analysis: A new computational method, built on a probabilistic model of VDJ rearrangement, was used to identify disease-linked TCR variants. TCRdb itself trimmed the public reads at Q25 with fastp, ran MiXCR and retained productive beta chains. When rows share a CDR3 protein, they turn into one entry using the most common DNA and genes. None of the V and J calls come from the authors' own analysis; TCRdb made them. The sample yields some 220,000 distinct CDR3 sequences; approximately 7.4% were counted once. About 14% of the sample goes to the ten largest clones.

The source of the sample is a study of CD8 T cells in ankylosing spondylitis (dated by TCRdb to about 2017). In terms of the full investigation: The study profiled T cell receptor beta repertoires in healthy donors and ankylosing spondylitis patients to find disease-linked TCR variants. The full study cohort comprised 25 ankylosing spondylitis patients and roughly 110 healthy donors. Samples of peripheral blood were taken, and for ankylosing spondylitis patients, synovial fluid was collected as well.

The study at large found these results: Significant enrichment of the disease-linked clones was reported in matched synovial fluid samples from ankylosing spondylitis patients. Some TCR beta motif variants had previously been reported in synovial fluid and blood of reactive arthritis patients, which suggested common disease-initiation mechanisms. The disease-linked clones had a CD8+ phenotype and were found at relatively low frequencies in peripheral blood. A TCR beta motif of seven or eight highly homologous amino acid variants appeared characteristic of blood from ankylosing spondylitis patients.

V and J are truncated by 2 bases and 2 bases respectively, leaving an intervening sequence of 10 bases. Including cysteine and phenylalanine, the CDR3 has 14 amino acids. Solely the CDR3 DNA is kept, with 42 bases framed from the first base. Here the chain combines TRBV12-3 or TRBV12-4 and TRBJ2-7; too little of a D gene remains to name it. The sequence came from a male donor with ankylosing spondylitis. The source material was blood, either unsorted or a sorted T cell fraction (not recorded which). The CDR3 corresponds to CASSLSDTPYEQYF. The nucleotide sequence is TGTGCCAGCAGTTTAAGCGACACCCCCTACGAGCAGTACTTC.